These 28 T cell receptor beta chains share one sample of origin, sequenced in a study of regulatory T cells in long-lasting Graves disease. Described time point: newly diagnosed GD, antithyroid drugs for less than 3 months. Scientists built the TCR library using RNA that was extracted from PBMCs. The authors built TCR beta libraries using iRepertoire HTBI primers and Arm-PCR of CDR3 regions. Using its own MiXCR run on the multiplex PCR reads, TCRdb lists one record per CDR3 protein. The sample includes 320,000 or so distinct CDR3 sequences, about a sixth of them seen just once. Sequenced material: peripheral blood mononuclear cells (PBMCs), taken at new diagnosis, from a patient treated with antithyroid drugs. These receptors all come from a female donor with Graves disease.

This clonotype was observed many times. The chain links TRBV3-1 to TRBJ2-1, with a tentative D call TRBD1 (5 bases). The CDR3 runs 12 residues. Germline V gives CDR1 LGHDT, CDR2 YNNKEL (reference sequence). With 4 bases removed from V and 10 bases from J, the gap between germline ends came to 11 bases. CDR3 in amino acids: CASSPLAGEQFF. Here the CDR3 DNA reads TGTGCCAGCAGCCCGTTGGCAGGGGAGCAGTTCTTC.

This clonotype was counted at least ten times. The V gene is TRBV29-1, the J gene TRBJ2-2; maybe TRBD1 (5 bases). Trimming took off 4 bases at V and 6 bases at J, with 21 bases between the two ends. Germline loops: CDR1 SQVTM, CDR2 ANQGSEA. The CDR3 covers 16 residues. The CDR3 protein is CSVVGVAFGFPGELFF. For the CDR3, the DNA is TGCAGCGTTGTAGGGGTCGCCTTTGGTTTCCCCGGGGAGCTGTTTTTT.

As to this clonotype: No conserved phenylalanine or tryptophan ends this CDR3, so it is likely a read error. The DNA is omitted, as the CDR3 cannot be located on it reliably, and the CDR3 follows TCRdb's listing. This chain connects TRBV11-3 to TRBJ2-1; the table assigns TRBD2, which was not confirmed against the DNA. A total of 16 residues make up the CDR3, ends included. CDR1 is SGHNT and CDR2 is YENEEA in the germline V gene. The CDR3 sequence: CASSLVGLAAYNEQFL.

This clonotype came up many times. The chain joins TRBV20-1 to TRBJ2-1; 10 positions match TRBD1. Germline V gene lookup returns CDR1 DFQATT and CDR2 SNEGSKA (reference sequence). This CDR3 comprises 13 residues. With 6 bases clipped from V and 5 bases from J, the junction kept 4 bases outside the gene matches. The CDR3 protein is CSARGQGNNEQFF. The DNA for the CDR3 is TGCAGTGCACGGGGACAGGGGAACAATGAGCAGTTCTTC.

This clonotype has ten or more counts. The CDR3 reads CAWSLGLAGDEQYF. The CDR3 region has the DNA TGTGCCTGGAGTTTAGGACTAGCGGGAGACGAGCAGTACTTC. The V and J genes are TRBV30 and TRBJ2-7, with 13 nucleotides matching TRBD2. The CDR3 has 14 amino acids. The V segment lost 2 bases and the J segment 5 bases; nucleotides outside the gene matches: 3. The germline V gene encodes CDR1 GTSNPN and CDR2 SVGIG (reference sequence). Variable domain in full (rest from reference TRBV30 and TRBJ2-7): SQTIHQWPATLVQPVGSPLSLECTVEGTSNPNLYWYRQAAGRGLQLLFYSVGIGQISSEVPQNLSASRPQDRQFILSSKKLLLSDSGFYLCAWSLGLAGDEQYFGPGTRLTVT.

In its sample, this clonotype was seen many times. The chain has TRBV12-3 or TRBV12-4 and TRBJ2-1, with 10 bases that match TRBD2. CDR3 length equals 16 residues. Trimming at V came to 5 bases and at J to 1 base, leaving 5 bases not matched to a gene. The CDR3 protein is CASSKVAGGSYNEQFF. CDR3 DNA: TGTGCCAGCAGTAAGGTAGCGGGAGGATCCTACAATGAGCAGTTCTTC.

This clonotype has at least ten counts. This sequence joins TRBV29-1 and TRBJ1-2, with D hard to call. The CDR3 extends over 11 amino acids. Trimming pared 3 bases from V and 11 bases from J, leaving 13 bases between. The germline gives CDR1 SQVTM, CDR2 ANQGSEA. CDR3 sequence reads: CSVEGSTGYTF. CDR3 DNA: TGCAGCGTTGAGGGCAGCACGGGGTACACCTTC.

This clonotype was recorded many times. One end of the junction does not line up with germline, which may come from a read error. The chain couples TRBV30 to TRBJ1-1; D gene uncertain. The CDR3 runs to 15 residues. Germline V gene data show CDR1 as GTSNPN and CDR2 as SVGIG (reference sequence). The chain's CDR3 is CAGSGRVVVNTEAFF. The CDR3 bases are TGTGCCGGGAGTGGTCGAGTAGTAGTGAACACTGAAGCTTTCTTT.

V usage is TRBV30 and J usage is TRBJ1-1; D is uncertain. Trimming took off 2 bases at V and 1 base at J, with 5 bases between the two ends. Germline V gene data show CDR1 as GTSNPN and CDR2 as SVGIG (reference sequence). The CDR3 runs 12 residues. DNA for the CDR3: TGTGCCTGGAGTCCCCGGAACACTGAAGCTTTCTTT. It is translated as CAWSPRNTEAFF.

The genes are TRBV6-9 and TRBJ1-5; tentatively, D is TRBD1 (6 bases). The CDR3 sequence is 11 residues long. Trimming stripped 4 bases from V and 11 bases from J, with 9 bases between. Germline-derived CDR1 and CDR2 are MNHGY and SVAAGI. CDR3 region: CASSWTETQHF. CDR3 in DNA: TGTGCCAGCAGTTGGACAGAGACCCAGCATTTT.

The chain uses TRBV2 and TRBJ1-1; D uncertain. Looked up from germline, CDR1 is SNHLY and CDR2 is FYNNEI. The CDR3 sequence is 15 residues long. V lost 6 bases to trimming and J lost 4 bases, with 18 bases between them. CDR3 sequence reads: CASRTPQKSGTEAFF. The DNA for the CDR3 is TGTGCCAGCAGAACTCCCCAGAAAAGCGGCACTGAAGCTTTCTTT.

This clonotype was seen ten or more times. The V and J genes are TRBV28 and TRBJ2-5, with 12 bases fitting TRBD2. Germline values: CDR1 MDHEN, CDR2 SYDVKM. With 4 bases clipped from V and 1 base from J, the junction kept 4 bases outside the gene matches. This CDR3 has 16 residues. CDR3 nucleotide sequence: TGTGCCAGCAGTTCCATGACTAGCGGGAGCCAAGAGACCCAGTACTTC. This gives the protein CASSSMTSGSQETQYF.

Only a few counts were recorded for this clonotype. The CDR3 sequence is CASSLGVTSGASGEQYF. The CDR3, as DNA: TGTGCCAGCAGCTTAGGTGTAACTAGCGGGGCCTCCGGGGAGCAGTACTTC. J is TRBJ2-7 and V is TRBV11-2; 10 nucleotides match TRBD2. V was pared by 1 base and J by 7 bases, with 13 bases of the junction left unmatched. The V gene's germline CDR1 is SGHAT and CDR2 FQNNGV. This CDR3 contains 17 residues.

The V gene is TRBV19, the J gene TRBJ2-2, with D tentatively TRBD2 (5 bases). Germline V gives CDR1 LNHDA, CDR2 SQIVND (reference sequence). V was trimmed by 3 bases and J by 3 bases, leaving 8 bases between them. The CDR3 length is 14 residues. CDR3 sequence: CASSIGEYTGELFF. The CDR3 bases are TGTGCCAGTAGTATTGGGGAGTACACCGGGGAGCTGTTTTTT.

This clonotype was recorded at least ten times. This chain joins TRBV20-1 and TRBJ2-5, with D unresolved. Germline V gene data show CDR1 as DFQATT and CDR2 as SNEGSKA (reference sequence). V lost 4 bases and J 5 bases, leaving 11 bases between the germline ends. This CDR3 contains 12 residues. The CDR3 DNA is TGCAGTGCTACCGGGCCCAGGGAGACCCAGTACTTC. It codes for CSATGPRETQYF.

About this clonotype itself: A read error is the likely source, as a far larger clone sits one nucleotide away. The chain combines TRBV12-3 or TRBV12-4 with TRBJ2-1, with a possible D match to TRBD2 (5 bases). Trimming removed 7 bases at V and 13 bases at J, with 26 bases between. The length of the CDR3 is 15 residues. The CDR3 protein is CASTGRMRAEETQFF. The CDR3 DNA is TGTGCCAGCACGGGTAGGATGAGAGCGGAAGAGACCCAGTTCTTC.

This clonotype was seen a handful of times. The CDR3 is CASRLGLAGSYTQYF. The CDR3 coding sequence is TGTGCCAGCAGGTTGGGACTAGCGGGATCCTATACGCAGTATTTT. This chain uses TRBV6-1 with TRBJ2-3, with 13 positions matching TRBD2. The CDR3 totals 15 residues. J gave up 7 bases and V 6 bases, and 7 bases lay outside the gene matches. The germline V gene has CDR1 MNHNS and CDR2 SASEGT.

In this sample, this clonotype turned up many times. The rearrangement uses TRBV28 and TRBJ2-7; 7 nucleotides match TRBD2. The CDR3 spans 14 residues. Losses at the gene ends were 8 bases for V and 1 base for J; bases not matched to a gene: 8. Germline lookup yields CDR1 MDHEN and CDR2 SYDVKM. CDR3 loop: CASGNAGDSYEQYF. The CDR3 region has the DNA TGTGCCAGCGGTAATGCGGGAGATTCCTACGAGCAGTACTTC.

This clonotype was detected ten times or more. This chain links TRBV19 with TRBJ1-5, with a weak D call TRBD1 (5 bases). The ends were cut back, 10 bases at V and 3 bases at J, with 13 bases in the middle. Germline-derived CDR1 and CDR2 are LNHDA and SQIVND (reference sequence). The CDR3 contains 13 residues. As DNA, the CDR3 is TGTGCCACCAAGGGGTCGATCAATCAGCCCCAGCATTTT. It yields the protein CATKGSINQPQHF.

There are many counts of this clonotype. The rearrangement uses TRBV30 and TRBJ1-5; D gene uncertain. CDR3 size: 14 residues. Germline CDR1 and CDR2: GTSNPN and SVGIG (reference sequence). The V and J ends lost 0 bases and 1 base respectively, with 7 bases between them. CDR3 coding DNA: TGTGCCTGGAGTGTACCAGAGAGCAATCAGCCCCAGCATTTT. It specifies CAWSVPESNQPQHF.

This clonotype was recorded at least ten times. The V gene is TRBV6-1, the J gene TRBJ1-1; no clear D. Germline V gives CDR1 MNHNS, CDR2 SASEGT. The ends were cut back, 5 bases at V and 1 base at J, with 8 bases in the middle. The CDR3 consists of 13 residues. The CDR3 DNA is TGTGCCAGCAGTCTATACTCGAACACTGAAGCTTTCTTT. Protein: CASSLYSNTEAFF.

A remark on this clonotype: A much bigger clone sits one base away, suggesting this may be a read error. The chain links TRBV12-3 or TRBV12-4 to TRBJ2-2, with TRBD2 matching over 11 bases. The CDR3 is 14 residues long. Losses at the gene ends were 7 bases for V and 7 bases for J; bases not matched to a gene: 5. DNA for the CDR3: TGTGCCAGCAACATAGCGGGGGGGGACGGGGAGCTGTTTTTT. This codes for CASNIAGGDGELFF.

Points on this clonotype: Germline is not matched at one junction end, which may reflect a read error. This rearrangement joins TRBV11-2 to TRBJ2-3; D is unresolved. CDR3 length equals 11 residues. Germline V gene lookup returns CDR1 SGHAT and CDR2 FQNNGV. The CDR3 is CASSLPETHYF. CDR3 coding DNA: TGTGCCAGCAGCCTCCCCGAAACGCACTATTTT.

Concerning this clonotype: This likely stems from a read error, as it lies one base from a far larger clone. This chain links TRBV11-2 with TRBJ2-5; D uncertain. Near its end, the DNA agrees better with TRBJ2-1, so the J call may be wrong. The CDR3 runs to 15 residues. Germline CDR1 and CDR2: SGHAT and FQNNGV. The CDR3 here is CASSLAAVSSYEQFF. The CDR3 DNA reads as TGTGCCAGCAGCTTAGCCGCTGTGAGCTCCTACGAGCAGTTCTTC.

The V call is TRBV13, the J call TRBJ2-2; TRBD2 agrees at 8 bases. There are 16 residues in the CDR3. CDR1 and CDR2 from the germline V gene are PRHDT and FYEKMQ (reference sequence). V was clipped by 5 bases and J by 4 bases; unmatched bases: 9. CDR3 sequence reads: CASSPSGTRPTGELFF. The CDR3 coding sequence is TGTGCCAGCAGCCCCTCCGGGACTAGGCCCACCGGGGAGCTGTTTTTT.

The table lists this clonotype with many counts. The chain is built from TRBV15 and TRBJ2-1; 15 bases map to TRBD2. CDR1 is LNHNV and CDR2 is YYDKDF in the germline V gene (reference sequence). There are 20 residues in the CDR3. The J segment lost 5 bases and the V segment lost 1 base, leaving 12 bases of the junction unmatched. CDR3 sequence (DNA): TGTGCCACCAGCAGAGTATTTGGGACTAGCGGGAGGAGGGAGAACAATGAGCAGTTCTTC. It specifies CATSRVFGTSGRRENNEQFF. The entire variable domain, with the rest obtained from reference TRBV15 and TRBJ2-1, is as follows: DAMVIQNPRYQVTQFGKPVTLSCSQTLNHNVMYWYQQKSSQAPKLLFHYYDKDFNNEADTPDNFQSRRPNTSFCFLDIRSPGLGDTAMYLCATSRVFGTSGRRENNEQFFGPGTRLTVL.

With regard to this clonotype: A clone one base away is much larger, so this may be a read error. In DNA form, the CDR3 reads TGCAGTACGACAAACCAAGAGACCCGGTACTTC. It encodes CSTTNQETRYF. V and J are TRBV20-1 and TRBJ2-5; D is uncertain. The CDR3 runs 11 residues. CDR1 and CDR2 from the germline V gene are DFQATT and SNEGSKA (reference sequence).

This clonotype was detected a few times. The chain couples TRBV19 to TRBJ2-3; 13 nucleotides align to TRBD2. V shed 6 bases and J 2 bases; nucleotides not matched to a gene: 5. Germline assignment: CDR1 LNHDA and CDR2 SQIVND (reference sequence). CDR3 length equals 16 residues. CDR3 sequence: CASRLGLAGPTDTQYF. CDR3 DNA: TGTGCCAGTAGACTGGGACTAGCGGGGCCCACAGATACGCAGTATTTT.